This T cell receptor beta chain emerged from a study of blood T cell repertoires in COVID-19. Study-level information: Acute-phase and convalescent COVID-19 samples originated in the United States, Italy and Spain. Sources were T cells, B-cell-depleted T cells, or PBMCs; the material itself was cDNA or gDNA.

Original analysis: Nucleated cell counts were estimated from reference gene primer amplification. Sequencing used immunoSEQ multiplex PCR; TCRdb keeps in-frame clones, though not all of them. D and trimming were read from the DNA, whereas the V and J calls and clone size are those reported in that table. Here the sample spans fewer than 300,000 clones, approximately 90% being singletons. Seattle researchers signed up patients amid active infection and tracked them longitudinally. The CDR3 runs to 14 residues. V lost 0 bases and J lost 9, with 13 bases in between. Germline CDR1 SGDLS, CDR2 YYNGEE. This chain links TRBV9 with TRBJ2-1, with a possible D match to TRBD1 (5 bases). The TCR was taken from a woman younger than 45 with COVID-19, enrolled during active disease. The sample was peripheral blood. The CDR3 spells CASSVAPGLGEQFF. As DNA, the CDR3 is TGTGCCAGCAGCGTAGCGCCAGGGTTGGGTGAGCAGTTCTTC. The whole variable domain, filled in from reference TRBV9 and TRBJ2-1, reads DSGVTQTPKHLITATGQRVTLRCSPRSGDLSVYWYQQSLDQGLQFLIQYYNGEERAKGNILERFSAQQFPDLHSELNLSSLELGDSALYFCASSVAPGLGEQFFGPGTRLTVL.